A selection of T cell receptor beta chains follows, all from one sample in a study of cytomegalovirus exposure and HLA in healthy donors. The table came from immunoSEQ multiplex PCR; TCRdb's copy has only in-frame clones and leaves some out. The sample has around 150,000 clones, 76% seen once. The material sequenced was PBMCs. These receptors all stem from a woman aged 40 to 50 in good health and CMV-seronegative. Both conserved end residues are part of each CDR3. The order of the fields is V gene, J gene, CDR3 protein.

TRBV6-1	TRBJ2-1	CASKTRVRGRNEQFF
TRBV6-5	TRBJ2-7	CASSRDLGEQYF
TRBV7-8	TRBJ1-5	CASSPGRGGHHQPQHF
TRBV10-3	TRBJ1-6	CAILAGQNSPLHF
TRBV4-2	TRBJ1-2	CASSQLHRDSGNYGYTF
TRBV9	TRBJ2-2	CASSVAGKSGRRYTGELFF
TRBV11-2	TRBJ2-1	CASSPVSGSSNEQFF
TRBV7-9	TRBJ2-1	CASSPLSALAGSDEQFF
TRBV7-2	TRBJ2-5	CASSLAYPVSQYF
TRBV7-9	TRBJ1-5	CASSYAGNNQPQHF
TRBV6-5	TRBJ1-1	CASSSVLNTEAFF
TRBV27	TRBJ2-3	CASSLKGAFTDTQYF
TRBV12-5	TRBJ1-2	CASVKTGKSHYGYTF
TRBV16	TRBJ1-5	CASSQVIGGDQPQHF
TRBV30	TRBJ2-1	CAWSPFKEQFF
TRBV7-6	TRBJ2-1	CASSARYRSSYNEQFF
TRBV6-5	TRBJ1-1	CASSYSGQIMNTEAFF
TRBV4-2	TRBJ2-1	CASSPITSGGSGEQFF
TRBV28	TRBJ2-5	CASRPRGGHPGETQYF
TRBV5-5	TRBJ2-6	CASSFPPRQGGANVLTF
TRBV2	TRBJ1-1	CASSDGTGYEAFF
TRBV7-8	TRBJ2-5	CASSLRRSRESQYF
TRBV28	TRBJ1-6	CASASFGTGGNSPLHF
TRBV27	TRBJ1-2	CASSLAGGGVNHYGYTF
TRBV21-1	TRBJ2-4	CASSKGWIRVGSKNIQYF
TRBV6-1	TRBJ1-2	CASSPGQGVSYTF
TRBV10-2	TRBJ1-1	CASRSQGSTEAFF
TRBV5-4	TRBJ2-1	CASSLTSGRALSSEQFF
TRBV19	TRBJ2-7	CASSISSSGEQYF
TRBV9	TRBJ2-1	CASSVYGLRQEGANISEQFF
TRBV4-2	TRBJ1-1	CASSQELRNTEAFF
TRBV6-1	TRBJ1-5	CASSAVQGAGQPQHF
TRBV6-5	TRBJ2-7	CASSSGLAKQYF
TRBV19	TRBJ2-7	CASSIRNEQYF
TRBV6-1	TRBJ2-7	CASSGGHNGGEQYF
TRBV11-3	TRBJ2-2	CASSTGGADTGELFF
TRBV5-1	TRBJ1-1	CASSPQVGNTEAFF
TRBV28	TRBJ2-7	CASSTQGFSYEQYF
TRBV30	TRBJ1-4	CAWSVFSDSRVNEKLFF
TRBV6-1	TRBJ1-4	CASSEAPAGNNEKLFF